This passage covers 15 T cell receptor beta chains from one sample sequenced in a study of CD8+ T cells in alopecia areata. Treatment specified: oral pan-JAK inhibitor, 5-10 mg twice daily. Investigators isolated RNA and reverse transcribed it into cDNA to act as the sequencing template. TCRdb's table, derived via immunoSEQ multiplex PCR, lists solely in-frame clones and lacks some. The sample gives some 80,000 clones, approximately 66% of which show up once; around 24% is in the top ten. This material consisted of CD8+ T cells sorted from blood, taken at week 24, from a patient treated with tofacitinib. The receptors shown here come from a human donor with alopecia areata.

J is TRBJ1-5 and V is TRBV19; 7 nucleotides line up with TRBD1. V was clipped by 5 bases and J by 7 bases; unmatched bases: 11. The CDR3 extends over 15 amino acids. From germline, CDR1 is LNHDA and CDR2 SQIVND (reference sequence). The CDR3 reads CASSGRWAGGQPQHF. Written as DNA, the CDR3 is TGTGCCAGTAGTGGCCGGTGGGCAGGGGGGCAGCCCCAGCATTTT.

There are a few counts of this clone. The V call is TRBV6-6, the J call TRBJ2-5, with 7 bases aligning to TRBD2. Near its end, the DNA agrees better with TRBJ2-7, so the J call may be wrong. Germline V CDR1 and CDR2: MNHNY, SVGAGI (reference sequence). The CDR3 runs to 12 residues. In nucleotides, the CDR3 is TGTGCCAGCAGCCCCGGGGGGTACGAGCAGTACTTC. This codes for CASSPGGYEQYF.

The chain carries TRBV30 and TRBJ1-1; D not certain. The CDR3 runs 12 residues. Germline V gene data show CDR1 as GTSNPN and CDR2 as SVGIG (reference sequence). Trimming shortened V by 2 bases and J by 7 bases, and 11 bases separated the two germline ends. The CDR3 region is CAWSSGFLEAFF. Written as DNA, the CDR3 is TGTGCCTGGAGTTCCGGTTTTCTTGAAGCTTTCTTT.

The rearrangement links TRBV4-1 to TRBJ1-4; D uncertain. The germline V and J ends were trimmed by 0 bases and 4 bases, with 18 bases remaining between them. In germline, CDR1 is MGHRA, CDR2 YSYEKL. This CDR3 is built from 18 residues. The CDR3 reads CASSQETLDARINEKLFF. The DNA of the CDR3 is TGCGCCAGCAGCCAAGAAACACTAGACGCTAGAATTAATGAAAAACTGTTTTTT.

The gene calls are TRBV27 and TRBJ2-1; 10 bases are a match to TRBD2. The V gene's germline CDR1 is MNHEY and CDR2 SMNVEV (reference sequence). This CDR3 region has 18 residues. The V gene end was trimmed by 7 bases and the J gene end by 8 bases; junction bases not matched to a gene: 20. The CDR3 coding sequence is TGTGCCAGCAAGGGGGGGCTAGCGGGAGTCAGTCGGTTGGATGAGCAGTTCTTC. It specifies CASKGGLAGVSRLDEQFF.

This rearrangement joins TRBV7-6 to TRBJ2-1; the match to TRBD2 covers 9 bases. The V gene end was trimmed by 5 bases and the J gene end by 5 bases; junction bases not matched to a gene: 13. CDR3 length: 17 amino acids. Germline-derived CDR1 and CDR2 are SGHVS and FNYEAQ. The CDR3 coding sequence is TGTGCCAGCAGCCCACTTCTGCGGGAGGGAACCAACAATGAGCAGTTCTTC. Translating gives CASSPLLREGTNNEQFF.

The chain joins TRBV2 to TRBJ2-5; tentatively, D is TRBD1 (6 bases). CDR3 length: 14 residues. V was trimmed by 3 bases and J by 2 bases, leaving 10 bases between them. Germline loops: CDR1 SNHLY, CDR2 FYNNEI. The CDR3 protein is CASSEGTSQETQYF. CDR3 DNA sequence: TGTGCCAGCAGTGAGGGGACATCTCAAGAGACCCAGTACTTC.

The chain couples TRBV19 to TRBJ2-5, with D perhaps TRBD2 (5 bases). The CDR3 totals 13 residues. The V end lost 5 bases, the J end lost 1 base, and 8 bases lay between the germline ends. The germline V gene encodes CDR1 LNHDA and CDR2 SQIVND (reference sequence). CDR3: CASSSGFQETQYF. In DNA form, the CDR3 reads TGTGCCAGTAGTTCGGGGTTCCAAGAGACCCAGTACTTC.

This clone has just a few counts. V usage is TRBV29-1 and J usage is TRBJ2-3, with D tentatively TRBD1 (5 bases). V was pared by 5 bases and J by 3 bases, with 12 bases between. Germline CDR1 is SQVTM and CDR2 is ANQGSEA. The CDR3 contains 13 residues. The CDR3 DNA reads TGCAGCGTTTTCAGGGAAAGAACAGATACGCAGTATTTT. Translation: CSVFRERTDTQYF.

This clone appeared a single time. CDR3: CASSLAGTQNYGYTF. Written as DNA, the CDR3 is TGCGCCAGCAGCTTGGCCGGCACACAAAACTATGGCTACACCTTC. This chain links TRBV5-1 with TRBJ1-2; D is unresolved. Trimming removed 0 bases from V and 2 bases from J, with 11 bases in between. The CDR3 runs 15 residues. CDR1 and CDR2 from the germline V gene are SGHRS and YFSETQ.

This clone was detected a few times. The chain combines TRBV4-1 with TRBJ1-2; TRBD1 is a possible D gene (5 bases). Germline assignment: CDR1 MGHRA and CDR2 YSYEKL. The CDR3 is 13 residues long. Trimming took off 1 base at V and 8 bases at J, with 11 bases between the two ends. CDR3 loop: CASSQVGAGGYTF. Written as DNA, the CDR3 is TGCGCCAGCAGCCAAGTAGGGGCAGGGGGCTACACCTTC.

The V and J genes are TRBV19 and TRBJ2-7; 10 nucleotides line up with TRBD2. Trimming removed 9 bases from V and 2 bases from J; junction bases left unmatched: 10. This CDR3 has 15 amino acids. In germline, CDR1 is LNHDA, CDR2 SQIVND (reference sequence). In nucleotides, the CDR3 is TGTGCCAGCGGACCCGGACTAGCGGAGGCCTACGAGCAGTACTTC. Translated: CASGPGLAEAYEQYF.

The chain recombines TRBV7-8 with TRBJ2-1; D is ambiguous. The V gene's germline CDR1 is SGHVS and CDR2 FQNEAQ. The CDR3 has 13 amino acids. V lost 0 bases, J lost 6 bases, and 6 bases lay in between. CDR3 in DNA: TGTGCCAGCAGCTTAGCTACCTTCAATGAGCAGTTCTTC. Translated: CASSLATFNEQFF.

The CDR3: CASSPTWTSGETQYF. In DNA form, the CDR3 reads TGTGCCAGCAGCCCAACGTGGACTAGCGGAGAGACCCAGTACTTC. V usage is TRBV4-2 and J usage is TRBJ2-5; 10 nucleotides match TRBD2. J was trimmed by 4 bases and V by 4 bases; bases with no gene match: 6. Looked up from germline, CDR1 is LGHNA and CDR2 is YNFKEQ. This CDR3 is 15 amino acids long.

This clone was seen repeatedly, ten times or more. The chain joins TRBV27 to TRBJ2-7; no firm D call. With 8 bases removed from V and 8 bases from J, the gap between germline ends came to 19 bases. This CDR3 spans 13 amino acids. Germline CDR1 MNHEY, CDR2 SMNVEV (reference sequence). DNA for the CDR3: TGTGCCAGCGCCCGCCTTGGGGATAGTAAGCAGTACTTC. This encodes CASARLGDSKQYF.